The 32 T cell receptor beta chains listed next were all sequenced from one sample in a study of control samples from healthy donors and cancer patients. Only in-frame clones appear in the TCRdb table, and some are missing; sequencing was by immunoSEQ multiplex PCR. The table has about 170,000 clones, roughly nine tenths seen once. The sample taken for sequencing was blood. The receptors derive from a woman aged 25-40 years in good health.

The J gene is TRBJ2-7, the V gene TRBV18; 9 bases are a match to TRBD1. The CDR3 sequence is 14 residues long. CDR1 and CDR2 from the germline V gene are KGHSH and LQKENI. With V trimmed by 3 bases and J by 3 bases, 3 bases remained unmatched. CDR3 sequence reads: CASSPGTGFYEQYF. DNA for the CDR3: TGTGCCAGCTCACCCGGGACAGGGTTCTACGAGCAGTACTTC.

CDR3 sequence (DNA): TGTGCCAGCAGCCCACATGGAATGAACACTGAAGCTTTCTTT. This gives the protein CASSPHGMNTEAFF. This chain links TRBV7-3 with TRBJ1-1; D not certain. The CDR3 is made up of 14 amino acids. CDR1 and CDR2 (germline): SGHTA, FQGTGA. V lost 5 bases and J 0 bases, leaving 10 bases between the germline ends.

The chain couples TRBV2 to TRBJ2-3; 11 bases are a match to TRBD2. V trimming: 8 bases; J trimming: 4 bases; junction bases outside the gene matches: 2. The CDR3 totals 13 residues. From germline, CDR1 is SNHLY and CDR2 FYNNEI. CDR3 loop: CASGTSGPDTQYF. In DNA, the CDR3 is TGTGCCAGCGGGACTAGCGGCCCAGATACGCAGTATTTT.

Concerning this clone itself: Other DNA sequences in this sample translate to the same CDR3. The chain employs TRBV2 and TRBJ1-2, with 11 bases fitting TRBD1. Unmatched junction bases numbered 0, after V lost 4 bases and J lost 5 bases. CDR3 length equals 13 residues. Germline assignment: CDR1 SNHLY and CDR2 FYNNEI. In DNA form, the CDR3 reads TGTGCCAGCAGTGGGGACAGGGGGTATGGCTACACCTTC. Its translation: CASSGDRGYGYTF.

This chain joins TRBV28 and TRBJ1-5; the match to TRBD1 covers 7 bases. V lost 5 bases to trimming and J lost 7 bases; unmatched junction nucleotides: 5. The germline V gene has CDR1 MDHEN and CDR2 SYDVKM. The CDR3 loop spans 13 amino acids. The CDR3 nucleotides are TGTGCCAGCAGTGCTGACAGGGCCCAGCCCCAGCATTTT. Translation gives CASSADRAQPQHF.

This chain uses TRBV27 with TRBJ2-1, with 10 bases fitting TRBD2. The CDR3 has 14 amino acids. Trimming at V came to 3 bases and at J to 5 bases, leaving 1 base not matched to a gene. Germline CDR1 is MNHEY and CDR2 is SMNVEV (reference sequence). The CDR3, as DNA: TGTGCCAGCAGTTTGGGACTAGCGAACAATGAGCAGTTCTTC. It specifies CASSLGLANNEQFF.

The chain uses TRBV15 and TRBJ2-5; no firm D call. The V and J ends lost 0 bases and 2 bases respectively, with 10 bases between them. Per germline, CDR1 LNHNV and CDR2 YYDKDF (reference sequence). The CDR3 length is 15 residues. The CDR3 region is CATSRDWQLQETQYF. CDR3 sequence (DNA): TGTGCCACCAGCAGAGATTGGCAGCTACAAGAGACCCAGTACTTC.

The chain carries TRBV27 and TRBJ1-5; maybe TRBD1 (6 bases). This CDR3 has 14 amino acids. CDR1 MNHEY and CDR2 SMNVEV come from the germline V gene (reference sequence). Trimming took off 6 bases at V and 4 bases at J, with 13 bases between the two ends. The CDR3 protein is CASRAGAGNQPQHF. CDR3 DNA sequence: TGTGCCAGCAGGGCAGGGGCAGGGAATCAGCCCCAGCATTTT.

V and J are TRBV7-9 and TRBJ1-2; D unresolved. The CDR3 consists of 14 residues. The germline V gene encodes CDR1 SEHNR and CDR2 FQNEAQ (reference sequence). The V end was cut by 1 base, the J end by 2 bases, with 8 bases between. The CDR3 sequence is CASSLDVTNYGYTF. The CDR3 bases are TGTGCCAGCAGCTTAGACGTAACGAACTATGGCTACACCTTC.

The J gene is TRBJ1-2, the V gene TRBV19; possibly TRBD1 for D (6 bases). The CDR3 extends over 13 amino acids. From germline, CDR1 is LNHDA and CDR2 SQIVND (reference sequence). Trimming stripped 4 bases from V and 8 bases from J, with 14 bases between. CDR3 amino acids: CASSTQGRGGYTF. The CDR3 DNA reads TGTGCCAGTAGTACTCAGGGGCGCGGAGGCTACACCTTC.

V usage is TRBV7-9 and J usage is TRBJ2-1; 7 nucleotides agree with TRBD2. The CDR3 loop spans 13 amino acids. With 4 bases clipped from V and 6 bases from J, the junction kept 3 bases outside the gene matches. Germline V gene sequence: CDR1 SEHNR, CDR2 FQNEAQ (reference sequence). Written as DNA, the CDR3 is TGTGCCAGCAGCTGGCTAGCGGTCAATGAGCAGTTCTTC. This encodes CASSWLAVNEQFF.

The sample holds one count of this clone. This chain connects TRBV7-8 to TRBJ1-3, with 10 bases lining up with TRBD1. The J segment lost 5 bases and the V segment lost 5 bases, leaving 9 bases of the junction unmatched. Germline V CDR1 and CDR2: SGHVS, FQNEAQ. This CDR3 spans 16 amino acids. The DNA for the CDR3 is TGTGCCAGCAGCATCCAGACAGGGGGCTCGCGAAACACCATATATTTT. Translated, it gives CASSIQTGGSRNTIYF.

The chain links TRBV13 to TRBJ2-3; 10 bases align to TRBD2. Germline CDR1 reads PRHDT; CDR2 reads FYEKMQ (reference sequence). The CDR3 spans 14 residues. The ends lost 5 bases at V and 4 bases at J; junction bases unmatched: 3. CDR3 bases: TGTGCCAGCAGCAGGAGCGGGGGGGCAGATACGCAGTATTTT. Protein sequence: CASSRSGGADTQYF.

In the case of this clone: Other DNA sequences in this specimen translate into the identical CDR3. CDR3 coding DNA: TGTGCCAGCAGCCAAGCATGGGGGAATGAAAAACTGTTTTTT. Its translation is CASSQAWGNEKLFF. This chain uses TRBV14 with TRBJ1-4; TRBD1 is a possible D gene (5 bases). Germline loops: CDR1 SGHDN, CDR2 FVKESK. Trimming removed 1 base at V and 5 bases at J, with 8 bases between. The CDR3 length is 14 residues.

The chain has TRBV27 and TRBJ1-6; 10 nucleotides line up with TRBD1. The germline CDR1 and CDR2 sequences are MNHEY and SMNVEV (reference sequence). The CDR3 runs 14 residues. Trimming at V came to 4 bases and at J to 10 bases, leaving 4 bases not matched to a gene. The CDR3 protein is CASSYGTGESPLHF. CDR3 DNA sequence: TGTGCCAGCAGTTACGGGACAGGGGAATCACCCCTCCACTTT.

J is TRBJ1-4 and V is TRBV4-1; D might be TRBD1 (6 bases). Trimming removed 0 bases from V and 0 bases from J, with 8 bases in between. The CDR3 is made up of 16 amino acids. Germline values: CDR1 MGHRA, CDR2 YSYEKL. CDR3 coding DNA: TGCGCCAGCAGCCAAGACCGGACAGCAACTAATGAAAAACTGTTTTTT. It translates to CASSQDRTATNEKLFF.

The J gene is TRBJ1-2, the V gene TRBV6-5; D gene unclear. There are 13 residues in the CDR3. Germline V gene sequence: CDR1 MNHEY, CDR2 SVGAGI. The V and J ends lost 4 bases and 3 bases respectively, with 9 bases between them. CDR3 nucleotides: TGTGCCAGCAGTTTTAGTGATTACTATGGCTACACCTTC. Protein sequence: CASSFSDYYGYTF.

The chain employs TRBV27 and TRBJ2-2; no clear D gene. CDR1 MNHEY and CDR2 SMNVEV come from the germline V gene (reference sequence). The V end lost 1 base, the J end lost 7 bases, and 7 bases lay between the germline ends. The CDR3 sequence is 13 residues long. The CDR3 is CASSLYGDGELFF. CDR3 nucleotide sequence: TGTGCCAGCAGTTTATATGGTGACGGGGAGCTGTTTTTT.

This clone has more than one count but fewer than ten. CDR3 sequence reads: CASSVSKGGLAGRETQYF. CDR3 sequence (DNA): TGTGCCAGCAGTGTATCAAAAGGGGGACTAGCGGGGCGAGAGACCCAGTACTTC. This chain links TRBV25-1 with TRBJ2-5; 13 bases map to TRBD2. V dropped 4 bases and J dropped 4; count of bases not matched to a gene: 12. The CDR3 is 18 amino acids. Germline V CDR1 and CDR2: MGHDK, SYGVNS.

The J gene is TRBJ2-1, the V gene TRBV2, with TRBD2 as a possible D gene (5 bases). This CDR3 has 13 residues. The germline gives CDR1 SNHLY, CDR2 FYNNEI. V lost 7 bases, J lost 1 base, and 8 bases lay in between. CDR3: CASTSRSYNEQFF. Here the CDR3 DNA reads TGTGCCAGCACTAGCAGGTCCTACAATGAGCAGTTCTTC.

Here the CDR3 reads CASTGSGYEQYF. In DNA, the CDR3 is TGTGCCAGTACAGGGTCCGGCTACGAGCAGTACTTC. The V and J genes are TRBV2 and TRBJ2-7; possible D gene TRBD1, 6 bases. Trimming took off 9 bases at V and 3 bases at J, with 12 bases between the two ends. Per germline, CDR1 SNHLY and CDR2 FYNNEI. The CDR3 loop spans 12 amino acids.

This clone was recorded once. V usage is TRBV28 and J usage is TRBJ2-7; TRBD1 might be the D (6 bases). The germline gives CDR1 MDHEN, CDR2 SYDVKM. The CDR3 is made up of 15 amino acids. Trimming cost V 4 bases and J 0 bases, with 13 bases left between them. CDR3 amino acids: CASSSGTISSYEQYF. The CDR3 coding sequence is TGTGCCAGCAGTTCCGGGACAATAAGCTCCTACGAGCAGTACTTC.

The chain carries TRBV5-5 and TRBJ1-5, with 10 bases identical to TRBD1. The CDR3 totals 14 residues. J lost 6 bases, V lost 3 bases, and 3 bases had no gene match. Germline assignment: CDR1 SGHKS and CDR2 YYEKEE (reference sequence). The CDR3 is CASSYRDRGQPQHF. CDR3 DNA: TGTGCCAGCAGCTACCGGGACAGGGGTCAGCCCCAGCATTTT.

The chain links TRBV11-2 to TRBJ2-7; tentatively, D is TRBD1 (5 bases). Between the trimmed V and J ends, which lost 5 bases and 0 bases, there was a span of 11 bases. CDR3 size: 14 residues. The germline V gene has CDR1 SGHAT and CDR2 FQNNGV. CDR3 DNA sequence: TGTGCCAGCAGCCAAGAGACAGTCTCCTACGAGCAGTACTTC. Protein product: CASSQETVSYEQYF.

Worth noting for this clone: Distinct nucleotide sequences in the sample also encode this CDR3. The rearrangement uses TRBV5-1 and TRBJ1-3; D uncertain. The germline V gene encodes CDR1 SGHRS and CDR2 YFSETQ. Trimming took 4 bases from V and 0 from J, leaving 8 bases between them. The CDR3 is made up of 14 amino acids. CDR3 nucleotide sequence: TGCGCCAGCAGCCGGACCGACTCTGGAAACACCATATATTTT. It codes for CASSRTDSGNTIYF. Using reference TRBV5-1 and TRBJ1-3 for the parts outside the CDR3, the full variable domain is KAGVTQTPRYLIKTRGQQVTLSCSPISGHRSVSWYQQTPGQGLQFLFEYFSETQRNKGNFPGRFSGRQFSNSRSEMNVSTLELGDSALYLCASSRTDSGNTIYFGEGSWLTVV.

This clone was seen only a few times. V usage is TRBV7-2 and J usage is TRBJ2-3; D ambiguous. Germline V gene lookup returns CDR1 SGHTA and CDR2 FQGNSA. The CDR3 runs to 14 residues. The germline V and J ends were trimmed by 4 bases and 4 bases, with 12 bases remaining between them. CDR3 in amino acids: CASSSRPQADTQYF. CDR3 sequence (DNA): TGTGCCAGCAGCTCCAGACCTCAGGCAGATACGCAGTATTTT.

V and J are TRBV24-1 and TRBJ2-1; TRBD2 matches at 12 bases. Germline V lookup: CDR1 KGHDR, CDR2 SFDVKD. There are 16 residues in the CDR3. V trimming: 4 bases; J trimming: 6 bases; junction bases outside the gene matches: 6. Written as DNA, the CDR3 is TGTGCCACCAGTGACCCCCTAGCGGGAGGGGTCAATGAGCAGTTCTTC. Translated, it gives CATSDPLAGGVNEQFF.

The genes are TRBV5-1 and TRBJ1-3, with 7 bases matching TRBD1. This CDR3 is built from 14 residues. CDR1 and CDR2 from the germline V gene are SGHRS and YFSETQ. V shed 0 bases and J 4 bases; nucleotides not matched to a gene: 1. CDR3 DNA sequence: TGCGCCAGCAGCTTGGGGGGACAGGGAAACACCATATATTTT. Translation: CASSLGGQGNTIYF.

The J gene is TRBJ2-6, the V gene TRBV9, with D perhaps assigned TRBD1 or TRBD2 (5 bases each). Trimming left V 3 bases short and J 1 base short, with 14 bases between. This CDR3 contains 17 residues. Germline values: CDR1 SGDLS, CDR2 YYNGEE. The CDR3 bases are TGTGCCAGCAGCGCCAGGGACCTCCCGTCTGGGGCCAACGTCCTGACTTTC. As protein: CASSARDLPSGANVLTF. Drawing the rest from reference TRBV9 and TRBJ2-6, the complete variable domain is DSGVTQTPKHLITATGQRVTLRCSPRSGDLSVYWYQQSLDQGLQFLIQYYNGEERAKGNILERFSAQQFPDLHSELNLSSLELGDSALYFCASSARDLPSGANVLTFGAGSRLTVL.

The chain recombines TRBV12-3 or TRBV12-4 with TRBJ1-2; D is unclear. The CDR3 totals 11 residues. V was pared by 1 base and J by 8 bases, with 5 bases between. Here the CDR3 reads CASSLGWGYTF. DNA of the CDR3: TGTGCCAGCAGTTTAGGGTGGGGCTACACCTTC.

The chain joins TRBV6-6 to TRBJ2-7; 14 nucleotides agree with TRBD2. Trimming removed 5 bases from V and 2 bases from J; junction bases left unmatched: 14. Germline CDR1 is MNHNY and CDR2 is SVGAGI (reference sequence). The CDR3 has 19 residues. This CDR3 is CASSPPTGATSGGAYEQYF. As DNA, the CDR3 is TGTGCCAGCAGTCCCCCGACAGGGGCGACTAGCGGGGGGGCCTACGAGCAGTACTTC.

The chain recombines TRBV6-5 with TRBJ2-3; D may be TRBD1 (5 bases). The V end was cut by 5 bases, the J end by 4 bases, with 10 bases between. This CDR3 has 13 amino acids. The V gene's germline CDR1 is MNHEY and CDR2 SVGAGI. This chain's CDR3 is CASSPRQPDTQYF. CDR3 in DNA: TGTGCCAGCAGTCCCCGACAGCCAGATACGCAGTATTTT.